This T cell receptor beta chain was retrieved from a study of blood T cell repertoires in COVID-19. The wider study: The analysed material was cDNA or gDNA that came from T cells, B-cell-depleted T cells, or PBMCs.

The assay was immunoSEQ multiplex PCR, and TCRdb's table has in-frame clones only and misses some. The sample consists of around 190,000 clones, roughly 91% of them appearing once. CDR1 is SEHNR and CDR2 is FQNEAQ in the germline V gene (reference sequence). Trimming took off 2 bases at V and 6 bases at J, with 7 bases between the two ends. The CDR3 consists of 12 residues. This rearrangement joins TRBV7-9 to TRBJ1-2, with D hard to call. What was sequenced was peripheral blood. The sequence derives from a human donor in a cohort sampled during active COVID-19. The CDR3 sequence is CASSLSGNGYTF. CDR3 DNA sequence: TGTGCCAGCAGCTTATCAGGCAATGGCTACACCTTC.